These 20 T cell receptor beta chains originate from one sample sequenced in a study of monozygotic twins with inflammatory bowel disease. TCRdb re-called the 5' RACE reads and catalogs CDR3 proteins one per entry, DNA excluded. The sample's table shows some 150,000 distinct CDR3 sequences. Sequenced: blood. The receptors were sampled from a human donor with ulcerative colitis or Crohn's disease, or a healthy co-twin of an affected twin (not recorded which).

The CDR3 here is CASSFSAGMYNEQFF. J is TRBJ2-1 and V is TRBV5-1. Germline loops: CDR1 SGHRS, CDR2 YFSETQ. This CDR3 spans 15 amino acids.

The rearrangement uses TRBV4-3 and TRBJ2-3; the TCRdb D gene call, TRBD2, has no DNA to confirm it. The CDR3 totals 16 residues. Germline CDR1 is LGHNA and CDR2 is YSLEER. The CDR3 is CASSQGGRPSTDTQYF.

CDR3 residues: CASQWGGPVDEQFF. The genes are TRBV12-5 and TRBJ2-1; TCRdb's D call, TRBD1, is unchecked because there is no DNA. The CDR3 covers 14 residues. The germline V gene encodes CDR1 LGHNT and CDR2 FRNRAP.

CDR3 sequence reads: CASSLDATNEKLFF. The chain recombines TRBV5-1 with TRBJ1-4. This CDR3 is built from 14 residues. In germline, CDR1 is SGHRS, CDR2 YFSETQ.

The rearrangement joins TRBV3-1 to TRBJ2-3. Germline assignment: CDR1 LGHDT and CDR2 YNNKEL (reference sequence). This CDR3 has 15 amino acids. The CDR3 sequence is CASSPDPASTDTQYF.

CDR3: CASSLELAGDGTDTQYF. This sequence joins TRBV7-6 and TRBJ2-3; TCRdb calls TRBD2, which cannot be checked without DNA. This CDR3 comprises 17 residues. Germline V gene data show CDR1 as SGHVS and CDR2 as FNYEAQ.

The chain links TRBV20-1 to TRBJ1-1; TCRdb's D gene call, TRBD1, goes unchecked for lack of DNA. The CDR3 has 14 residues. Per germline, CDR1 DFQATT and CDR2 SNEGSKA (reference sequence). CDR3 sequence reads: CSALWGGLNTEAFF.

This chain joins TRBV5-1 and TRBJ2-1; the D gene TCRdb calls, TRBD2, cannot be checked with no DNA. The CDR3 extends over 16 amino acids. The germline CDR1 and CDR2 sequences are SGHRS and YFSETQ. The CDR3 here is CASSLQRTSPYNEQFF.

The chain's CDR3 is CASSPYGEGQPQHF. V gene TRBV28 combines with J gene TRBJ1-5. This CDR3 region has 14 residues. The germline CDR1 and CDR2 sequences are MDHEN and SYDVKM.

The chain joins TRBV9 to TRBJ2-7; TCRdb's D gene call, TRBD1, goes unchecked for lack of DNA. The V gene's germline CDR1 is SGDLS and CDR2 YYNGEE. This CDR3 has 18 amino acids. The CDR3 sequence is CASSVAPSARTGVYEQYF.

J is TRBJ2-1 and V is TRBV7-2; the TCRdb D gene call, TRBD2, has no DNA to confirm it. From germline, CDR1 is SGHTA and CDR2 FQGNSA. The CDR3 has 16 amino acids. The CDR3 protein is CASSLIGGLAGDTKFF. Looking up the rest from reference TRBV7-2 and TRBJ2-1 gives the full variable domain: GAGVSQSPSNKVTEKGKDVELRCDPISGHTALYWYRQSLGQGLEFLIYFQGNSAPDKSGLPSDRFSAERTGGSVSTLTIQRTQQEDSAVYLCASSLIGGLAGDTKFFGPGTRLTVL.

This chain joins TRBV19 and TRBJ2-7; TCRdb reports TRBD1, a call that lacks DNA to check it against. The length of the CDR3 is 15 residues. Per germline, CDR1 LNHDA and CDR2 SQIVND (reference sequence). The CDR3 spells CASSKNRQGAHEQYF.

The rearrangement joins TRBV12-3 or TRBV12-4 to TRBJ1-2; TCRdb lists TRBD1, though no DNA is available to test this call. The CDR3 runs 13 residues. The CDR3: CASSLGQGDGYTF.

The rearrangement joins TRBV7-2 to TRBJ2-3; the D gene TCRdb calls, TRBD2, cannot be checked with no DNA. Germline-derived CDR1 and CDR2 are SGHTA and FQGNSA. CDR3 size: 15 residues. The CDR3 sequence is CASSSGLAGGDTQYF.

The CDR3 loop is CASRIQGEGQAQYF. The V gene is TRBV5-1, the J gene TRBJ2-5; without DNA, the TCRdb call of TRBD1 cannot be checked. This CDR3 is 14 amino acids long. Germline loops: CDR1 SGHRS, CDR2 YFSETQ.

This chain connects TRBV5-1 to TRBJ2-7. The germline V gene has CDR1 SGHRS and CDR2 YFSETQ. This CDR3 has 14 amino acids. CDR3 in amino acids: CASSLDGISYEQYF.

This chain joins TRBV4-1 and TRBJ2-1; absent DNA, TCRdb's TRBD2 call cannot be checked. Germline V lookup: CDR1 MGHRA, CDR2 YSYEKL. The CDR3 sequence is 14 residues long. The CDR3 region is CASSRERGDNEQFF.

The V gene is TRBV11-1, the J gene TRBJ2-5. The CDR3 runs 14 residues. Germline V gene sequence: CDR1 SGHAT, CDR2 FQDESV (reference sequence). CDR3 amino acids: CASSLLPDKETQYF.

The chain carries TRBV5-1 and TRBJ1-5. Per the germline V gene, CDR1 is SGHRS and CDR2 is YFSETQ. The CDR3 contains 14 residues. The CDR3 sequence: CASSLGAGGQPQHF.

The chain carries TRBV2 and TRBJ1-1; checking the TCRdb D call of TRBD1 is not possible without DNA. The CDR3 has 15 amino acids. Germline CDR1 SNHLY, CDR2 FYNNEI. CDR3: CASREDRVFDTEAFF.